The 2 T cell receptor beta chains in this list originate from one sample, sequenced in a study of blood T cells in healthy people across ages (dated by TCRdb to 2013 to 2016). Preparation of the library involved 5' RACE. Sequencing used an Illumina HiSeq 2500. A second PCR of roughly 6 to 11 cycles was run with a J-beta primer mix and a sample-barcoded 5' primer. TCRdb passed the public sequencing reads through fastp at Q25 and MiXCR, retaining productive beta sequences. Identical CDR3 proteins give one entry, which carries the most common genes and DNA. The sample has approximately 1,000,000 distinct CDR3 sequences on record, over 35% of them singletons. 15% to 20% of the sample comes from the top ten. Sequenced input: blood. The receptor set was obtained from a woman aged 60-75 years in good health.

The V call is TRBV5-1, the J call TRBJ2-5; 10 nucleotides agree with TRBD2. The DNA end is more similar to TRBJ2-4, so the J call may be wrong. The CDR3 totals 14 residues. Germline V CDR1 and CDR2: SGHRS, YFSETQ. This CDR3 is CASSLPSGGNIQYF. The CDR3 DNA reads TGCGCCAGCAGCTTGCCTAGCGGGGGAAACATTCAGTACTTC.

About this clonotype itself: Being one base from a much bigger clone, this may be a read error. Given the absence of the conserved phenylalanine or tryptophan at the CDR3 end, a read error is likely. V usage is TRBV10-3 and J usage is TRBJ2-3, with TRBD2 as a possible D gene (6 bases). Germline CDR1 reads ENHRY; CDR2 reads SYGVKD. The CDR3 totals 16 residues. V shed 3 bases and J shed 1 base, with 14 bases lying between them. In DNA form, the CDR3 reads TGTGCCATCAGTGATGGGAGGCAAACACGCACAGATACGCAGTATTCT. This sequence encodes CAISDGRQTRTDTQYS.